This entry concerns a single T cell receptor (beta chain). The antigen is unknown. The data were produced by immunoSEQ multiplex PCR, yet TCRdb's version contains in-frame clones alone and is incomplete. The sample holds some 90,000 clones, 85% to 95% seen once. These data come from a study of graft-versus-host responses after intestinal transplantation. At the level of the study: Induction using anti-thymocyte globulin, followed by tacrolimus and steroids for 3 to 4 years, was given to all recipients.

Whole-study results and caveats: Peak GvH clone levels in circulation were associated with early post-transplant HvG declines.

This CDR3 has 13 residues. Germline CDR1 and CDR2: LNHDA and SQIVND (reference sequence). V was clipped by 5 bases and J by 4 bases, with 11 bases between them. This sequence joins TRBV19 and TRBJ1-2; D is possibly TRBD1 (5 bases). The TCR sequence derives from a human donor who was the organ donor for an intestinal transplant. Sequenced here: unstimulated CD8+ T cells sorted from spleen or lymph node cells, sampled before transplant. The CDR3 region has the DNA TGTGCCAGTAGTCCACAGGCCGCCTATGGCTACACCTTC. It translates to CASSPQAAYGYTF.